Following are 12 T cell receptor beta chains from one sample sequenced in a study of blood T cell repertoires in COVID-19. The repertoire was sequenced with immunoSEQ multiplex PCR; TCRdb's copy has only in-frame clones and lacks some. The sample gives about 34,000 clones, about nine tenths of which show up once; 4.5% to 7% is in the top ten. Source material: peripheral blood. Source of these receptors: a woman of 80 years or more with acute or convalescent COVID-19.

The chain links TRBV5-6 to TRBJ2-7; tentatively, D is TRBD1 (5 bases). The CDR3 runs to 14 residues. Germline V lookup: CDR1 SGHDT, CDR2 YYEEEE. V shed 3 bases and J shed 2 bases, with 12 bases lying between them. The CDR3 here is CASSWGGRAYEQYF. The CDR3 DNA sequence: TGTGCCAGCAGCTGGGGTGGCAGGGCCTACGAGCAGTACTTC.

The rearrangement uses TRBV6-4 and TRBJ2-7; perhaps TRBD1 as D (5 bases). Trimming left V 0 bases short and J 3 bases short, with 18 bases between. The CDR3 has 17 amino acids. Germline V CDR1 and CDR2: MRHNA, SNTAGT. CDR3 nucleotides: TGTGCCAGCAGTGACTCGACCGGTGTCTCGACAGTCTACGAGCAGTACTTC. Amino acids: CASSDSTGVSTVYEQYF.

This rearrangement joins TRBV19 to TRBJ1-5, with unresolved D. V lost 3 bases and J lost 13, with 10 bases in between. The CDR3 is 11 amino acids. The germline CDR1 and CDR2 sequences are LNHDA and SQIVND (reference sequence). The CDR3 sequence: CASSIGQTQHF. Here the CDR3 DNA reads TGTGCCAGTAGTATTGGGCAAACGCAGCATTTT.

The chain combines TRBV10-2 with TRBJ2-7, with 15 bases aligning to TRBD2. Germline loops: CDR1 WSHSY, CDR2 SAAADI. V was pared by 6 bases and J by 3 bases, with 3 bases of the junction left unmatched. The CDR3 has 15 residues. As DNA, the CDR3 is TGCGCCAGCAGGAGGACTAGCGGGGGGGTCTACGAGCAGTACTTC. Protein: CASRRTSGGVYEQYF.

The rearrangement joins TRBV7-2 to TRBJ1-5, with 8 bases lining up with TRBD1. Germline-derived CDR1 and CDR2 are SGHTA and FQGNSA. After removal of 3 bases from V and 5 bases from J, the junction contained 3 bases not matched to a gene. The CDR3 length is 14 residues. In DNA form, the CDR3 reads TGTGCCAGCAGCTTTTTACAGGGGGATCAGCCCCAGCATTTT. Its protein is CASSFLQGDQPQHF.

The rearrangement links TRBV4-2 to TRBJ1-2, with 7 positions matching TRBD1. The CDR3 covers 16 residues. The V and J ends lost 3 bases and 8 bases, in that order; junction bases with no gene match: 15. Germline V gives CDR1 LGHNA, CDR2 YNFKEQ. CDR3 bases: TGTGCCAGCAGCCATGCGGGACAGCCGATTATTGGGGGCTACACCTTC. As protein: CASSHAGQPIIGGYTF.

The gene calls are TRBV6-2 or TRBV6-3 and TRBJ2-1, with a weak D call TRBD2 (5 bases). The germline V gene encodes CDR1 MNHEY and CDR2 SVGEGT. This CDR3 spans 13 amino acids. The V gene lost 7 bases and the J gene lost 7 bases, with 14 bases spanning the gap. The CDR3 loop reads CASTPWTGNEQFF. DNA for the CDR3: TGTGCCAGCACCCCATGGACGGGGAATGAGCAGTTCTTC.

The chain uses TRBV7-3 and TRBJ2-3; no clear D. This CDR3 contains 14 residues. Deletions cut 2 bases from V and 1 base from J, with 7 bases between. Germline V CDR1 and CDR2: SGHTA, FQGTGA. This CDR3 is CASSLGQGTDTQYF. The CDR3 bases are TGTGCCAGCAGCTTAGGGCAGGGCACAGATACGCAGTATTTT.

V and J are TRBV7-2 and TRBJ2-2; 10 bases fit TRBD1. The germline CDR1 and CDR2 sequences are SGHTA and FQGNSA. V lost 1 base to trimming and J lost 3 bases; unmatched junction nucleotides: 2. The CDR3 runs to 16 residues. The CDR3 reads CASSLVGTGDTGELFF. As DNA, the CDR3 is TGTGCCAGCAGCTTAGTCGGGACAGGGGACACCGGGGAGCTGTTTTTT.

This chain joins TRBV7-2 and TRBJ1-6, with a weak D call TRBD1 (5 bases). This CDR3 is 15 amino acids long. CDR1 is SGHTA and CDR2 is FQGNSA in the germline V gene. V shed 2 bases and J shed 5 bases, with 10 bases lying between them. The CDR3 spells CASSLFAGNNSPLHF. CDR3 nucleotide sequence: TGTGCCAGCAGCTTATTTGCAGGGAATAATTCACCCCTCCACTTT. The full variable domain, its missing parts supplied by reference TRBV7-2 and TRBJ1-6, is GAGVSQSPSNKVTEKGKDVELRCDPISGHTALYWYRQSLGQGLEFLIYFQGNSAPDKSGLPSDRFSAERTGGSVSTLTIQRTQQEDSAVYLCASSLFAGNNSPLHFGNGTRLTVT.

The chain joins TRBV24-1 to TRBJ2-1, with D maybe TRBD1 (5 bases). Trimming took off 3 bases at V and 6 bases at J, with 8 bases between the two ends. Germline loops: CDR1 KGHDR, CDR2 SFDVKD. CDR3 length equals 13 residues. The CDR3 loop is CATSDPQVNEQFF. CDR3 DNA: TGTGCCACCAGTGATCCACAGGTCAATGAGCAGTTCTTC.

The chain combines TRBV29-1 with TRBJ2-5, with D possibly being TRBD2 (6 bases). Germline CDR1 is SQVTM and CDR2 is ANQGSEA. V dropped 7 bases and J dropped 2 bases, with 14 bases sitting between them. The CDR3 sequence is 13 residues long. CDR3 nucleotide sequence: TGCAGCGCCTTCTCGGGGAGGCAAGAGACCCAGTACTTC. Amino acids: CSAFSGRQETQYF.